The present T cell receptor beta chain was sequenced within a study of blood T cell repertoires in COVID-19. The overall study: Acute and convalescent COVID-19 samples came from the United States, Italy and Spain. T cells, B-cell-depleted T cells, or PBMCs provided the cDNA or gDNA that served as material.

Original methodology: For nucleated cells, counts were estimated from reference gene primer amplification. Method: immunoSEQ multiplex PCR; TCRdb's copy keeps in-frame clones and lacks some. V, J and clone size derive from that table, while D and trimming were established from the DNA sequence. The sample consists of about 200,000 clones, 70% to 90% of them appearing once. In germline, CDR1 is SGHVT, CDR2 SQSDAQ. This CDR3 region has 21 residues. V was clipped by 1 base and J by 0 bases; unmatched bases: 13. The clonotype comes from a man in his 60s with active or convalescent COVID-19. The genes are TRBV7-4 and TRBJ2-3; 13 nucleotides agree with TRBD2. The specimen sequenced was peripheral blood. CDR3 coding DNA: TGTGCCAGCAGCTTAGGCGAAACTAGCGGGGGGGTCCCTTTTAGCACAGATACGCAGTATTTT. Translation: CASSLGETSGGVPFSTDTQYF.